The 15 T cell receptor beta chains given below trace back to one sample, sequenced in a study of PD-L1 blockade in urothelial cancer. The data were produced by immunoSEQ multiplex PCR, yet TCRdb's version contains in-frame clones alone and is incomplete. The sample contains more than 65,000 clones, roughly 87% of which appear only once. Sequenced here: PBMCs, sampled around atezolizumab (anti-PD-L1) treatment. These receptors were collected from a woman in her seventies with urothelial cancer.

As DNA, the CDR3 is TGTGCCAGCAGCTTAGGTTTCGGGACAGGGTTTGAGTACGAGCAGTACTTC. Translated, it gives CASSLGFGTGFEYEQYF. The chain couples TRBV11-2 to TRBJ2-7; 9 nucleotides match TRBD1. CDR3 length: 17 residues. Trimming removed 1 base from V and 4 bases from J; junction bases left unmatched: 11. Germline lookup yields CDR1 SGHAT and CDR2 FQNNGV.

The rearrangement uses TRBV5-1 and TRBJ2-7; the match to TRBD2 covers 9 bases. This CDR3 is 15 amino acids long. Unmatched junction bases numbered 4, after V lost 0 bases and J lost 3 bases. Germline V gives CDR1 SGHRS, CDR2 YFSETQ. CDR3 loop: CASSLDRGGGYEQYF. CDR3 DNA sequence: TGCGCCAGCAGCTTGGATCGCGGGGGGGGCTACGAGCAGTACTTC.

The J gene is TRBJ2-7, the V gene TRBV11-2; D gene uncertain. The V gene lost 2 bases and the J gene lost 0 bases, with 11 bases spanning the gap. The CDR3 extends over 15 amino acids. CDR1 and CDR2 (germline): SGHAT, FQNNGV. The CDR3 bases are TGTGCCAGCAGCTTAATCCAGGCAAACTCCTACGAGCAGTACTTC. Its protein is CASSLIQANSYEQYF.

Remarks on this clone: This specimen includes other DNA sequences encoding the same CDR3. The rearrangement links TRBV15 to TRBJ2-4; tentative D call: TRBD1 (6 bases). This CDR3 is 17 amino acids long. The V end lost 3 bases, the J end lost 0 bases, and 15 bases lay between the germline ends. Germline loops: CDR1 LNHNV, CDR2 YYDKDF (reference sequence). Here the CDR3 DNA reads TGTGCCACCAGCAGGGACCGACAGGACAGAGCCAAAAACATTCAGTACTTC. Protein sequence: CATSRDRQDRAKNIQYF.

The gene calls are TRBV11-2 and TRBJ2-1; 7 positions match TRBD2. The CDR3 covers 14 residues. Germline CDR1 reads SGHAT; CDR2 reads FQNNGV. V shed 8 bases, J shed 4 bases, and the junction held 8 bases outside the gene matches. For the CDR3, the DNA is TGTGCCAGCTGGGCTAGCGGACTTTACAATGAGCAGTTCTTC. Translation gives CASWASGLYNEQFF.

The chain combines TRBV18 with TRBJ1-1; a possible D gene is TRBD1 (6 bases). The CDR3 totals 15 residues. V dropped 2 bases and J dropped 7 bases, with 17 bases sitting between them. CDR1 and CDR2 (germline): KGHSH, LQKENI. The CDR3 protein is CASSPLGGGADEAFF. DNA for the CDR3: TGTGCCAGCTCACCATTGGGCGGGGGCGCGGATGAAGCTTTCTTT.

This chain joins TRBV20-1 and TRBJ2-1; no firm D call. The V and J ends lost 1 base and 8 bases respectively, with 6 bases between them. Germline values: CDR1 DFQATT, CDR2 SNEGSKA (reference sequence). There are 11 residues in the CDR3. The CDR3 spells CSARVQDEQFF. Written as DNA, the CDR3 is TGCAGTGCTAGAGTTCAGGATGAGCAGTTCTTC.

Here the CDR3 reads CASSPQGQVGNQPQHF. Here the CDR3 DNA reads TGTGCCAGCAGTCCTCAGGGGCAGGTCGGAAATCAGCCCCAGCATTTT. The gene calls are TRBV27 and TRBJ1-5, with a possible D match to TRBD1 (6 bases). Trimming shortened V by 5 bases and J by 4 bases, and 18 bases separated the two germline ends. The length of the CDR3 is 16 residues. Looked up from germline, CDR1 is MNHEY and CDR2 is SMNVEV (reference sequence).

This clone was counted only a few times. The V call is TRBV4-1, the J call TRBJ1-1; no reliable D call. CDR3 size: 14 residues. Trimming took off 2 bases at V and 0 bases at J, with 7 bases between the two ends. Germline assignment: CDR1 MGHRA and CDR2 YSYEKL. CDR3 sequence reads: CASSQSGMNTEAFF. The CDR3 nucleotides read TGCGCCAGCAGCCAATCAGGCATGAACACTGAAGCTTTCTTT.

The J gene is TRBJ1-1, the V gene TRBV19; D is perhaps TRBD1 (6 bases). This CDR3 contains 13 residues. Between the trimmed V and J ends, which lost 4 bases and 6 bases, there was a span of 12 bases. Germline lookup yields CDR1 LNHDA and CDR2 SQIVND (reference sequence). In DNA form, the CDR3 reads TGTGCCAGTAGTAATACAGGGTTTGCTGAAGCTTTCTTT. Amino acids: CASSNTGFAEAFF.

This clone was observed once. J is TRBJ1-5 and V is TRBV6-1; tentatively, D is TRBD1 (5 bases). The length of the CDR3 is 14 residues. V lost 8 bases to trimming and J lost 6 bases, with 17 bases between them. Germline V gives CDR1 MNHNS, CDR2 SASEGT. CDR3 protein: CASAGPPPGQPQHF. The CDR3 bases are TGTGCCAGCGCGGGACCCCCTCCGGGTCAGCCCCAGCATTTT.

This chain links TRBV5-1 with TRBJ2-7; 12 bases are shared with TRBD2. V lost 2 bases to trimming and J lost 0 bases; unmatched junction nucleotides: 6. There are 17 residues in the CDR3. CDR1 is SGHRS, CDR2 YFSETQ, per germline. CDR3 loop: CASSLGLAGGISYEQYF. The CDR3 nucleotides are TGCGCCAGCAGCTTAGGGCTAGCGGGGGGGATCTCCTACGAGCAGTACTTC.

The rearrangement joins TRBV5-4 to TRBJ2-2, with D uncertain. V lost 4 bases and J lost 2, with 3 bases in between. The CDR3 is made up of 12 amino acids. Germline loops: CDR1 SGHNT, CDR2 YYREEE (reference sequence). CDR3 sequence reads: CASSQNTGELFF. The CDR3 DNA follows: TGTGCCAGCAGCCAAAACACCGGGGAGCTGTTTTTT.

The chain employs TRBV18 and TRBJ2-7, with 8 bases matching TRBD1. CDR3 length: 18 amino acids. CDR1 is KGHSH and CDR2 is LQKENI in the germline V gene. V shed 5 bases and J 5 bases; nucleotides not matched to a gene: 20. The CDR3 here is CASSLRPGQDTNWHEQYF. CDR3 DNA sequence: TGTGCCAGCTCATTACGACCGGGACAGGATACTAATTGGCACGAGCAGTACTTC.

The chain carries TRBV6-6 and TRBJ1-2; 7 positions match TRBD1. The germline CDR1 and CDR2 sequences are MNHNY and SVGAGI (reference sequence). Trimming removed 1 base from V and 0 bases from J; junction bases left unmatched: 2. CDR3 length: 15 amino acids. In DNA, the CDR3 is TGTGCCAGCAGTTACTTCGGGACAGCTAACTATGGCTACACCTTC. Translating it yields CASSYFGTANYGYTF.